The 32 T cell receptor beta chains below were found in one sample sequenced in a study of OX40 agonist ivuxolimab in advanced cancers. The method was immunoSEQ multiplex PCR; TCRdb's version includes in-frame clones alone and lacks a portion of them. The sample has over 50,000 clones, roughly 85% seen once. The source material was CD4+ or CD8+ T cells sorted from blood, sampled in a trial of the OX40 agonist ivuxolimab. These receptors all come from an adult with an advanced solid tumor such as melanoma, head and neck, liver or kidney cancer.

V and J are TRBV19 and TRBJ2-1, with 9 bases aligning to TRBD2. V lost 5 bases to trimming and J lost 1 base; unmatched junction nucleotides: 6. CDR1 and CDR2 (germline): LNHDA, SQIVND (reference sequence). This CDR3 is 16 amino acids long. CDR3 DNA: TGTGCCAGTAGTGATAAGCGGGGGGTTTCCTACAATGAGCAGTTCTTC. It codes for CASSDKRGVSYNEQFF.

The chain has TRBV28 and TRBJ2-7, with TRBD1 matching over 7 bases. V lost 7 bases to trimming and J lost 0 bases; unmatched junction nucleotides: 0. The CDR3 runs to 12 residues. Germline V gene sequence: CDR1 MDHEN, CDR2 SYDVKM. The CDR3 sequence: CASTGGSYEQYF. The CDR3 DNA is TGTGCCAGCACAGGGGGCTCCTACGAGCAGTACTTC.

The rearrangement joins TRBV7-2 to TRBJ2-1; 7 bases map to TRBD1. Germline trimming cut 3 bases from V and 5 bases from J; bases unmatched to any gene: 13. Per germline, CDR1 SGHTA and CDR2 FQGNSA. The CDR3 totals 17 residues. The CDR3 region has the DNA TGTGCCAGCAGCTTCTCAGGGGGTGCTGCGAATAACAATGAGCAGTTCTTC. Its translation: CASSFSGGAANNNEQFF.

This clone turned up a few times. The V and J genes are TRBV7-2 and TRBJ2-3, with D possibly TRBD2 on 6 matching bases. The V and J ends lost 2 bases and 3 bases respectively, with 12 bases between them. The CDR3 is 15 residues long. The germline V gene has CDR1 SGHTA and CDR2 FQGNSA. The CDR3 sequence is CASSLMAGRTDTQYF. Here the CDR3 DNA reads TGTGCCAGCAGCTTAATGGCAGGGAGGACAGATACGCAGTATTTT.

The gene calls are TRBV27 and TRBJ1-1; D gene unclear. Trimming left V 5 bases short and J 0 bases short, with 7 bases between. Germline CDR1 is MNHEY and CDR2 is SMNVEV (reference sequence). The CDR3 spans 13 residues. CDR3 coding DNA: TGTGCCAGCAGTCAGAACTTGAACACTGAAGCTTTCTTT. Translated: CASSQNLNTEAFF.

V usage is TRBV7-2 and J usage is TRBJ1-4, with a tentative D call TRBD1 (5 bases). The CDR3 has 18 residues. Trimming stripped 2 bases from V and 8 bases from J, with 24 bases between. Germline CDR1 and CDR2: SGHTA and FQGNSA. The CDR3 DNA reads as TGTGCCAGCAGCTTAAATCGAGGTGGCGGGACGGGGGGGGAAAAACTGTTTTTT. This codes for CASSLNRGGGTGGEKLFF.

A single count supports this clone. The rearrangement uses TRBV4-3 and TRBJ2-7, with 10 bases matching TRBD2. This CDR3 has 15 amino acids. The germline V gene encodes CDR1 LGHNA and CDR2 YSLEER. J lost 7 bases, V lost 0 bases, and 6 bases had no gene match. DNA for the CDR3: TGCGCCAGCAGCCAAGACGTCGTTAGCGGGAGGGAGCAGTACTTC. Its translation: CASSQDVVSGREQYF.

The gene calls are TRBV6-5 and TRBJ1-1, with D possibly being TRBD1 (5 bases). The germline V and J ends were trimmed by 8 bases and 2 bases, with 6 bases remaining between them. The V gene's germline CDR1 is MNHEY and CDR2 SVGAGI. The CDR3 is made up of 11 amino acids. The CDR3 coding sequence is TGTGCCAGCGGGGGTAACACTGAAGCTTTCTTT. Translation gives CASGGNTEAFF.

The CDR3 region is CASSLEGKRGEQFF. As DNA, the CDR3 is TGTGCCAGCAGCTTAGAAGGCAAAAGGGGTGAGCAGTTCTTC. The rearrangement uses TRBV7-8 and TRBJ2-1; D possibly corresponds to TRBD1 (5 bases). This CDR3 has 14 amino acids. Trimming removed 1 base at V and 9 bases at J, with 13 bases between. From germline, CDR1 is SGHVS and CDR2 FQNEAQ.

The CDR3 protein is CASSQTTETEAFF. In DNA, the CDR3 is TGTGCCAGCAGTCAGACGACGGAGACTGAAGCTTTCTTT. The V gene is TRBV6-1, the J gene TRBJ1-1; no firm D call. This CDR3 has 13 residues. With 5 bases removed from V and 5 bases from J, the gap between germline ends came to 12 bases. CDR1 is MNHNS and CDR2 is SASEGT in the germline V gene.

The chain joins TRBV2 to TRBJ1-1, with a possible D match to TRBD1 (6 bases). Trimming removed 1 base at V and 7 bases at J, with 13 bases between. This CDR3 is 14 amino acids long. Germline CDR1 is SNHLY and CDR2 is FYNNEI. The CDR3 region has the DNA TGTGCCAGCAGTGAAGTCGGGGGGGGCTTTGAAGCTTTCTTT. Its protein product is CASSEVGGGFEAFF. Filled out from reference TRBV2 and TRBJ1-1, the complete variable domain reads EPEVTQTPSHQVTQMGQEVILRCVPISNHLYFYWYRQILGQKVEFLVSFYNNEISEKSEIFDDQFSVERPDGSNFTLKIRSTKLEDSAMYFCASSEVGGGFEAFFGQGTRLTVV.

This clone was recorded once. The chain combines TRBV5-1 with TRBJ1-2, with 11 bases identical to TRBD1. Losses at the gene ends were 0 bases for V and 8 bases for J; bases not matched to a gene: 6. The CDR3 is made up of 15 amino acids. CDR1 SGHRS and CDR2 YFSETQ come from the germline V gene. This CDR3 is CASSLEGQGESGYTF. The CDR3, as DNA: TGCGCCAGCAGCTTGGAGGGACAGGGGGAATCCGGCTACACCTTC.

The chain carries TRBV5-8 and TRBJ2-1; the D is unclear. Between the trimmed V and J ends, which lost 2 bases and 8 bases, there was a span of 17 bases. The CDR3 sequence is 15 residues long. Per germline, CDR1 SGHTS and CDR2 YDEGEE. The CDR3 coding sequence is TGTGCCAGCAGCTTAGGGCAGTTAAGTTTGGATGAGCAGTTCTTC. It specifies CASSLGQLSLDEQFF.

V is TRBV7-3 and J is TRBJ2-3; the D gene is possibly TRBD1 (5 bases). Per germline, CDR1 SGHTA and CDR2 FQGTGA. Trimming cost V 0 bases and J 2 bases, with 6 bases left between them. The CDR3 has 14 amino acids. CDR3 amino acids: CASSLTGVTDTQYF. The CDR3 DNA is TGTGCCAGCAGCTTAACAGGGGTCACAGATACGCAGTATTTT.

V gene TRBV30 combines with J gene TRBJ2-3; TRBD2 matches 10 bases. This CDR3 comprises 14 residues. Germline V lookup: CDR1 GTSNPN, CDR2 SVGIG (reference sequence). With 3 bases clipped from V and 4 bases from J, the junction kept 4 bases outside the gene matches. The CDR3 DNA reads TGTGCCTGGAGGGGAGCGGGGGGGGCAGATACGCAGTATTTT. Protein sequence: CAWRGAGGADTQYF.

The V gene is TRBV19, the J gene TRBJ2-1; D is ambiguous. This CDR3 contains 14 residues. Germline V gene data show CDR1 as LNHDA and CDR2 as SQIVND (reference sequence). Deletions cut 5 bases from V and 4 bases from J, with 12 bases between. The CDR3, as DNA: TGTGCCAGTAGTGCTCAAAACCCTTACAATGAGCAGTTCTTC. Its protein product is CASSAQNPYNEQFF. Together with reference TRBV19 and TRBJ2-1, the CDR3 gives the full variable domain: DGGITQSPKYLFRKEGQNVTLSCEQNLNHDAMYWYRQDPGQGLRLIYYSQIVNDFQKGDIAEGYSVSREKKESFPLTVTSAQKNPTAFYLCASSAQNPYNEQFFGPGTRLTVL.

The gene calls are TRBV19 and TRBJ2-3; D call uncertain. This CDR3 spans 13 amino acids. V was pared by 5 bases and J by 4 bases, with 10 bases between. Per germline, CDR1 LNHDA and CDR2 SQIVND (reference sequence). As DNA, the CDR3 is TGTGCCAGTAGTGACGGAAACGCAGATACGCAGTATTTT. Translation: CASSDGNADTQYF.

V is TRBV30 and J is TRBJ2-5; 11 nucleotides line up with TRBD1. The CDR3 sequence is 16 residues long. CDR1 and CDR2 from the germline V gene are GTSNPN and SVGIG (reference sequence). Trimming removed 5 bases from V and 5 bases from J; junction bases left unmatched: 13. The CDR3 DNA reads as TGTGCCTGGCGATCCCGGGACAGGGGGAATCGGGAGACCCAGTACTTC. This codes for CAWRSRDRGNRETQYF. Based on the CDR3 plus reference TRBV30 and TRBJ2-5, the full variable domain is SQTIHQWPATLVQPVGSPLSLECTVEGTSNPNLYWYRQAAGRGLQLLFYSVGIGQISSEVPQNLSASRPQDRQFILSSKKLLLSDSGFYLCAWRSRDRGNRETQYFGPGTRLLVL.

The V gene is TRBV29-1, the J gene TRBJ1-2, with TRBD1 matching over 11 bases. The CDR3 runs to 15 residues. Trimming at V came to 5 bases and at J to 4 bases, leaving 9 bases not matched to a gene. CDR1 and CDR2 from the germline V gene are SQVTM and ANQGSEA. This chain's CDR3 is CSVFLPGTGGYGYTF. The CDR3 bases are TGCAGCGTTTTCCTTCCCGGGACAGGGGGCTATGGCTACACCTTC.

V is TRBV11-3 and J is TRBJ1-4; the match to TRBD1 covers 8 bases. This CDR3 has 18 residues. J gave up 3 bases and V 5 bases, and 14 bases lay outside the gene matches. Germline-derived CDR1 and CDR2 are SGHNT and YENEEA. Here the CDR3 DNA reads TGTGCCAGCAGCAGGGACAGGCCTCAGAGGGCAGCTAATGAAAAACTGTTTTTT. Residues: CASSRDRPQRAANEKLFF.

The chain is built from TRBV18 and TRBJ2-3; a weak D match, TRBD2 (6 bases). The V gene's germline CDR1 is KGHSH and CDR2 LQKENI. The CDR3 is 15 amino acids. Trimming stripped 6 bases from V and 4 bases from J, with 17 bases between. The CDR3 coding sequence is TGTGCCAGCTCGATAGTCGGGGGTCGCGCAGATACGCAGTATTTT. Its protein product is CASSIVGGRADTQYF.

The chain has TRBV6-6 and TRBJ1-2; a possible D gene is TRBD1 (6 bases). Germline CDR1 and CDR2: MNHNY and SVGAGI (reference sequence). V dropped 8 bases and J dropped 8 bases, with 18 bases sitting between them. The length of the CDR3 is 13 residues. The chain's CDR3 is CASGMGASKGYTF. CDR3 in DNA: TGTGCCAGCGGGATGGGGGCTTCAAAAGGCTACACCTTC.

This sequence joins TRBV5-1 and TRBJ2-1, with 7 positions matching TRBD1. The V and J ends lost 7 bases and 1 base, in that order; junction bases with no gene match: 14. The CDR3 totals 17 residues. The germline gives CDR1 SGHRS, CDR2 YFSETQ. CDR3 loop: CASPWVQGPLSYNEQFF. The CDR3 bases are TGCGCCAGCCCGTGGGTACAGGGGCCCTTGTCCTACAATGAGCAGTTCTTC.

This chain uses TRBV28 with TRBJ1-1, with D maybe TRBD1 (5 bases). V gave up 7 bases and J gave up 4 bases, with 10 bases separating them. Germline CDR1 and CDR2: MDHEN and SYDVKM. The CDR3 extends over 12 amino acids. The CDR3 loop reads CASISGGTEAFF. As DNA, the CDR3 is TGTGCCAGCATCTCCGGGGGCACTGAAGCTTTCTTT.

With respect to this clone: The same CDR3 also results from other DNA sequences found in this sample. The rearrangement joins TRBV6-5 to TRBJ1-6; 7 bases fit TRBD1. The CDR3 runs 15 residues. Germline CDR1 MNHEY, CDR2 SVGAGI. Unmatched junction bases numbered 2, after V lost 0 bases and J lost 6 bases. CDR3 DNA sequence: TGTGCCAGCAGTTACTCGGGACAGCTTAATTCACCCCTCCACTTT. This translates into CASSYSGQLNSPLHF.

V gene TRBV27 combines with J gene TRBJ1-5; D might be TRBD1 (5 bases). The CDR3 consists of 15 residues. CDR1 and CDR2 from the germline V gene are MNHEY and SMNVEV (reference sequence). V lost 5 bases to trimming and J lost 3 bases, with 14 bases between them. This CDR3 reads CASSLYRGVNQPQHF. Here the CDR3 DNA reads TGTGCCAGCAGTCTCTATAGAGGGGTCAATCAGCCCCAGCATTTT.

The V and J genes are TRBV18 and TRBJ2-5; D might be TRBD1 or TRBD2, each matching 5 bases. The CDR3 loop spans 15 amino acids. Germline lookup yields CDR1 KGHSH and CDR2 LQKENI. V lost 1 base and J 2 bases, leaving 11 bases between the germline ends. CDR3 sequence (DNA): TGTGCCAGCTCACCACGGTCGGGGCGGCAAGAGACCCAGTACTTC. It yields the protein CASSPRSGRQETQYF.

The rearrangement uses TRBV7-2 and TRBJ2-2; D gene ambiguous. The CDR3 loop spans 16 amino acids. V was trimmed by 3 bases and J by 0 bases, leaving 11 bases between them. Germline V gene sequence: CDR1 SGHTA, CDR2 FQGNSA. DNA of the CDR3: TGTGCCAGCAGCTTCTACCGAATCGCGAACACCGGGGAGCTGTTTTTT. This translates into CASSFYRIANTGELFF.

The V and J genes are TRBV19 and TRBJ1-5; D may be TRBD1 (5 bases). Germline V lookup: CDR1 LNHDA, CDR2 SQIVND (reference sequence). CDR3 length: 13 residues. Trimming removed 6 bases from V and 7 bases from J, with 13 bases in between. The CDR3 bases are TGTGCCAGTAGAACCACAGGTACCCAGCCCCAGCATTTT. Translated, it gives CASRTTGTQPQHF. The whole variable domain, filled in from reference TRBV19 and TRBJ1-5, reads DGGITQSPKYLFRKEGQNVTLSCEQNLNHDAMYWYRQDPGQGLRLIYYSQIVNDFQKGDIAEGYSVSREKKESFPLTVTSAQKNPTAFYLCASRTTGTQPQHFGDGTRLSIL.

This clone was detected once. CDR3 DNA sequence: TGTGCCAGCAGGCAAGGCCGGGGAAATAATGAAAAACTGTTTTTT. Residues: CASRQGRGNNEKLFF. The genes are TRBV11-3 and TRBJ1-4; no reliable D call. Germline V gene lookup returns CDR1 SGHNT and CDR2 YENEEA. V was shortened by 6 bases and J by 4 bases, with 15 bases between the two germline ends. CDR3 size: 15 residues.

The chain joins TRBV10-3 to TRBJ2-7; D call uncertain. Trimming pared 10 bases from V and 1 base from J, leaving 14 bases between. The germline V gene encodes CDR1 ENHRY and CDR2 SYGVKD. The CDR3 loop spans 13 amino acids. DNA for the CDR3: TGTGCCACCCAGAGTGAAACTTCCTACGAGCAGTACTTC. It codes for CATQSETSYEQYF.

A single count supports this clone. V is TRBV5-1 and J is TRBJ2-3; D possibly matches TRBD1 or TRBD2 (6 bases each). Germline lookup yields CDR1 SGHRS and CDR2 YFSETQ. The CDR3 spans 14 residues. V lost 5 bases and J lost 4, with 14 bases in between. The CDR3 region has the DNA TGCGCCAGCAGGACGGGGGCCGGGGCAGATACGCAGTATTTT. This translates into CASRTGAGADTQYF.